This T cell receptor beta chain was obtained from a study of blood T cell repertoires in COVID-19. Study in general: T cells, B-cell-depleted T cells, or PBMCs supplied cDNA or gDNA.

V lost 5 bases to trimming and J lost 5 bases; unmatched junction nucleotides: 8. Germline V gene lookup returns CDR1 SGHTA and CDR2 FQGTGA. The CDR3 totals 15 residues. Methods used by the authors: Nucleated cell number was recorded as an estimate derived from reference gene primer amplification. The table came from immunoSEQ multiplex PCR; TCRdb's copy has only in-frame clones and leaves some out. The V and J calls and clone size are taken from that table; D and trimming were inferred from the DNA. The sample has roughly 420,000 clones; more than 75% are singletons. Participants, about 18 to 90 years old, spanned approximately 26 US areas.

The sequenced material came from PBMCs or T cells enriched from blood (not recorded which). This chain connects TRBV7-3 to TRBJ2-3; 9 bases match TRBD1. The TCR originated in a woman aged 30 to 39 with acute COVID-19. The CDR3 spells CASSPVGQGKDTQYF. DNA for the CDR3: TGTGCCAGCAGCCCCGTTGGACAGGGGAAAGATACGCAGTATTTT.